This T cell receptor beta chain was recovered during a study of beta chain features in type 1 diabetes. This clone showed up just a few times. Of the isolated RNA, all was reverse transcribed, and so the sequenced material was expressed TCRB transcripts. The data were produced by immunoSEQ multiplex PCR, yet TCRdb's version contains in-frame clones alone and is incomplete. The sample gives more than 300,000 clones, 6.5% to 10% of which show up once; 0.44% is in the top ten. CDR1 LNHDA and CDR2 SQIVND come from the germline V gene (reference sequence). The length of the CDR3 is 14 residues. V lost 8 bases and J 0 bases, leaving 10 bases between the germline ends.

The genes are TRBV19 and TRBJ2-2; possible D gene TRBD2, 6 bases. This clonotype was sampled from a woman aged 18 to 35 in good health. Sequencing was done on a sample of central memory CD4+ T cells from blood. CDR3 sequence reads: CASGSGANTGELFF. The CDR3 nucleotides read TGTGCCAGTGGTAGCGGAGCGAACACCGGGGAGCTGTTTTTT. The whole variable domain, filled in from reference TRBV19 and TRBJ2-2, reads DGGITQSPKYLFRKEGQNVTLSCEQNLNHDAMYWYRQDPGQGLRLIYYSQIVNDFQKGDIAEGYSVSREKKESFPLTVTSAQKNPTAFYLCASGSGANTGELFFGEGSRLTVL.